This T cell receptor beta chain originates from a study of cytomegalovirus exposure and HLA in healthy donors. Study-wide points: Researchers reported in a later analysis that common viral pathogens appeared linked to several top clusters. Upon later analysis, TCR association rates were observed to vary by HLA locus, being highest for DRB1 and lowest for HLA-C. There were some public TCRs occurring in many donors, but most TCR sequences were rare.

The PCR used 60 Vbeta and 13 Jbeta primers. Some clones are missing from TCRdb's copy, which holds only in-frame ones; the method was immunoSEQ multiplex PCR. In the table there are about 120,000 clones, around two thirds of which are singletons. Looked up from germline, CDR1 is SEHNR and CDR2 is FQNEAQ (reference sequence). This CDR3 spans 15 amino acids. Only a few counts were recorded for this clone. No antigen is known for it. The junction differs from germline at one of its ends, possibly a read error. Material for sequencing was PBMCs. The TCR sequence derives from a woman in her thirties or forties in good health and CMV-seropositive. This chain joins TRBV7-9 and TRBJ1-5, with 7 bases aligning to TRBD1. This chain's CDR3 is CSSSWGQWGNQPQHF. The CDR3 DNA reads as TGTTCCAGCAGCTGGGGACAGTGGGGCAATCAGCCCCAGCATTTT.